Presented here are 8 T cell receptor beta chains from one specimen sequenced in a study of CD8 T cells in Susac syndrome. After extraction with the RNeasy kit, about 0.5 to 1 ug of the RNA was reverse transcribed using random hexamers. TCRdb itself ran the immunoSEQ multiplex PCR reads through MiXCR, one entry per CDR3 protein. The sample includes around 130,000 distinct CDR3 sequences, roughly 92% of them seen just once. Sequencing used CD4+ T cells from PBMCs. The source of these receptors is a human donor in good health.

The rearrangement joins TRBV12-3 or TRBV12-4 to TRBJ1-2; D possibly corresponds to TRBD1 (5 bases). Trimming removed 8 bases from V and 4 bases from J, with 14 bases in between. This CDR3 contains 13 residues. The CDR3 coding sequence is TGTGCCAGCGCTCAAGTAGGGGCCTATGGCTACACCTTC. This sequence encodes CASAQVGAYGYTF.

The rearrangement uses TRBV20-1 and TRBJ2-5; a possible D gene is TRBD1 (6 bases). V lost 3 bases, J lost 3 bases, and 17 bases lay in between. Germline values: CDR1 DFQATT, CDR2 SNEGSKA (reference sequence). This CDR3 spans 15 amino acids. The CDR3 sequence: CSASQDSPGKETQYF. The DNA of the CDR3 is TGCAGTGCTAGCCAGGACAGCCCGGGAAAAGAGACCCAGTACTTC.

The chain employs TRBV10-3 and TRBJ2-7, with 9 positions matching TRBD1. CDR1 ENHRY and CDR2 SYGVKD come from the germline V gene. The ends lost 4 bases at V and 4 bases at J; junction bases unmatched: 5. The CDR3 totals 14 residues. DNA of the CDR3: TGTGCCATCAGTGGAGGACAGGGGAATTACGAGCAGTACTTC. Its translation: CAISGGQGNYEQYF.

CDR3 residues: CASSRRTSGDNEQFF. CDR3 in DNA: TGTGCCAGCAGCCGAAGAACTAGCGGGGACAATGAGCAGTTCTTC. The V call is TRBV3-1, the J call TRBJ2-1, with TRBD2 identical over 10 bases. Losses at the gene ends were 4 bases for V and 5 bases for J; bases not matched to a gene: 5. Germline CDR1 LGHDT, CDR2 YNNKEL (reference sequence). The CDR3 has 15 amino acids.

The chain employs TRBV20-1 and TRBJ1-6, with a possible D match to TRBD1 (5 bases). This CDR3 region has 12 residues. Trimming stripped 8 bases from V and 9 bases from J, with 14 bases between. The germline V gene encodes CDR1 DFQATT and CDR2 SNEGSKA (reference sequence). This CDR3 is CSPDREGSPLHF. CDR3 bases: TGCAGTCCAGACAGAGAGGGTTCACCCCTCCACTTT.

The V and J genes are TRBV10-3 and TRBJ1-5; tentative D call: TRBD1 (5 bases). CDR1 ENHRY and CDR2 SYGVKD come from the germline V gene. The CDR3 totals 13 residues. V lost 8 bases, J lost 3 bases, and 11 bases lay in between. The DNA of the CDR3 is TGTGCCATCGGAGACAGAGTCAATCAGCCCCAGCATTTT. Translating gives CAIGDRVNQPQHF.

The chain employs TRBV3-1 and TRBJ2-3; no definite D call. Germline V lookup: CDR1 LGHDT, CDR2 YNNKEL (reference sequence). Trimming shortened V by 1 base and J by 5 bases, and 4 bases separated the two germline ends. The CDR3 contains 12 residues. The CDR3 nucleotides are TGTGCCAGCAGCCAAGGGAAAGATACGCAGTATTTT. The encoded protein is CASSQGKDTQYF.

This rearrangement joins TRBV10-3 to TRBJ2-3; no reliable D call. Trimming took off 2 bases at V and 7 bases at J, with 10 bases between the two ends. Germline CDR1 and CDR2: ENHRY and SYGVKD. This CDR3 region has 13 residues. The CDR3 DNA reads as TGTGCCATCAGTGAGGGTTCAGACAATACGCAGTATTTT. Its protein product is CAISEGSDNTQYF.